The 29 T cell receptor beta chains below were found in one sample sequenced in a study of blood T cell repertoires in COVID-19. Measured with immunoSEQ multiplex PCR; TCRdb has only the in-frame clones, and not every one. The sample has some 220,000 clones, about 90% seen once. Material for sequencing was PBMCs or T cells enriched from blood (not recorded which). The receptors come from a woman aged 45-59 years in a cohort exposed to, infected with or recovered from COVID-19 (not recorded which).

The J gene is TRBJ1-1, the V gene TRBV11-2; 7 bases line up with TRBD1. Losses at the gene ends were 3 bases for V and 7 bases for J; bases not matched to a gene: 5. Germline V lookup: CDR1 SGHAT, CDR2 FQNNGV. The CDR3 extends over 13 amino acids. The CDR3 is CASSFMTGFEAFF. CDR3 coding DNA: TGTGCCAGCAGCTTTATGACAGGGTTTGAAGCTTTCTTT.

The chain links TRBV18 to TRBJ2-1; tentative D call: TRBD1 (6 bases). V lost 1 base, J lost 10 bases, and 14 bases lay in between. Germline lookup yields CDR1 KGHSH and CDR2 LQKENI. This CDR3 has 14 amino acids. The CDR3 DNA reads as TGTGCCAGCTCACCACGACAGGCTAGAGGGGAGCAGTTCTTC. Protein sequence: CASSPRQARGEQFF.

The V and J genes are TRBV24-1 and TRBJ1-1; D is perhaps TRBD1 (6 bases). This CDR3 contains 14 residues. The V end was cut by 4 bases, the J end by 10 bases, with 18 bases between. Germline CDR1 KGHDR, CDR2 SFDVKD. The CDR3 loop is CATSEAGQYAGAFF. Here the CDR3 DNA reads TGTGCCACCAGTGAAGCAGGACAGTACGCGGGAGCTTTCTTT.

The chain couples TRBV24-1 to TRBJ2-1; 8 bases align to TRBD2. The germline CDR1 and CDR2 sequences are KGHDR and SFDVKD. Unmatched junction bases numbered 11, after V lost 9 bases and J lost 11 bases. The CDR3 has 13 residues. The CDR3 reads CATGGGTIWQQFF. CDR3 coding DNA: TGTGCCACCGGCGGGGGGACGATATGGCAGCAGTTCTTC.

This chain joins TRBV3-1 (or the pseudogene TRBV3-2) and TRBJ2-7; no reliable D call. V was trimmed by 2 bases and J by 4 bases, leaving 3 bases between them. The CDR3 loop spans 11 amino acids. CDR1 is LGHDT, CDR2 YNNKEL, per germline (reference sequence). The CDR3 sequence: CASSQRYEQYF. CDR3 bases: TGTGCCAGCAGCCAACGGTACGAGCAGTACTTC.

This CDR3 reads CASSLAGTGGFSGNQPQHF. CDR3 sequence (DNA): TGTGCCAGCAGCTTAGCCGGGACAGGGGGCTTTTCGGGCAATCAGCCCCAGCATTTT. This chain joins TRBV7-8 and TRBJ1-5, with 12 positions matching TRBD1. Germline CDR1 is SGHVS and CDR2 is FQNEAQ. V gave up 0 bases and J gave up 2 bases; unmatched junction bases: 8. The CDR3 contains 19 residues.

The chain employs TRBV5-1 and TRBJ1-6; D is perhaps TRBD1 (6 bases). V was pared by 0 bases and J by 7 bases, with 11 bases between. Looked up from germline, CDR1 is SGHRS and CDR2 is YFSETQ. The CDR3 extends over 15 amino acids. CDR3 amino acids: CASSLAQGKNSPLHF. The CDR3 coding sequence is TGCGCCAGCAGCTTGGCTCAGGGGAAGAATTCACCCCTCCACTTT.

V usage is TRBV4-3 and J usage is TRBJ2-6, with TRBD1 matching 10 bases. The CDR3 has 17 amino acids. Per the germline V gene, CDR1 is LGHNA and CDR2 is YSLEER. V was pared by 10 bases and J by 1 base, with 10 bases of the junction left unmatched. CDR3 loop: CATQRDRGGSGANVLTF. The CDR3 DNA sequence: TGCGCCACCCAACGGGACAGGGGTGGGTCTGGGGCCAACGTCCTGACTTTC.

V is TRBV7-3 and J is TRBJ1-1, with D hard to call. This CDR3 contains 13 residues. Trimming removed 4 bases from V and 4 bases from J, with 10 bases in between. The germline CDR1 and CDR2 sequences are SGHTA and FQGTGA. CDR3 residues: CASSSTPGTEAFF. In nucleotides, the CDR3 is TGTGCCAGCAGCTCGACCCCGGGCACTGAAGCTTTCTTT.

The chain couples TRBV10-1 to TRBJ1-6; 9 bases agree with TRBD1. J was trimmed by 10 bases and V by 5 bases; bases with no gene match: 9. Germline lookup yields CDR1 WNHNN and CDR2 SYGVQD (reference sequence). The CDR3 has 15 residues. CDR3 amino acids: CASSHGDRDRSPLHF. Written as DNA, the CDR3 is TGCGCCAGCAGTCACGGGGACAGGGATAGGTCACCCCTCCACTTT.

The genes are TRBV2 and TRBJ2-2; 9 nucleotides align to TRBD1. CDR3 size: 15 residues. Germline V CDR1 and CDR2: SNHLY, FYNNEI. Trimming at V came to 5 bases and at J to 6 bases, leaving 7 bases not matched to a gene. CDR3 region: CASSRTGVSAGELFF. DNA for the CDR3: TGTGCCAGCAGTCGGACAGGGGTTTCGGCCGGGGAGCTGTTTTTT.

The chain has TRBV29-1 and TRBJ1-1, with TRBD1 as a possible D gene (6 bases). Trimming removed 7 bases at V and 8 bases at J, with 11 bases between. This CDR3 has 10 residues. Germline V gives CDR1 SQVTM, CDR2 ANQGSEA. CDR3 in DNA: TGCAGCGCGAGCAGGGGAGAAGCTTTCTTT. The encoded protein is CSASRGEAFF.

V is TRBV12-3 or TRBV12-4 and J is TRBJ1-5; D gene ambiguous. V lost 6 bases to trimming and J lost 4 bases, with 7 bases between them. The CDR3 is made up of 12 amino acids. Here the CDR3 DNA reads TGTGCCAGCAGCCGCGGTAATCAGCCCCAGCATTTT. Translation: CASSRGNQPQHF.

This clone showed up just a few times. The chain uses TRBV11-3 and TRBJ1-1; D gene uncertain. The CDR3 extends over 14 amino acids. The V and J ends lost 5 bases and 4 bases respectively, with 14 bases between them. CDR1 and CDR2 from the germline V gene are SGHNT and YENEEA. The CDR3 bases are TGTGCCAGCAGCCCGGGCCGGGGAAGCACTGAAGCTTTCTTT. This codes for CASSPGRGSTEAFF.

The chain employs TRBV11-3 and TRBJ2-7; 9 bases match TRBD2. CDR1 and CDR2 from the germline V gene are SGHNT and YENEEA. The CDR3 is 17 amino acids. The V segment lost 0 bases and the J segment 2 bases; nucleotides outside the gene matches: 8. DNA for the CDR3: TGTGCCAGCAGCTTAGAGCGGGGGGGCCTGGTTACCTACGAGCAGTACTTC. Its protein is CASSLERGGLVTYEQYF.

The rearrangement joins TRBV7-8 to TRBJ1-2; D gene ambiguous. This CDR3 comprises 15 residues. CDR1 SGHVS and CDR2 FQNEAQ come from the germline V gene. The V end lost 4 bases, the J end lost 5 bases, and 17 bases lay between the germline ends. CDR3 loop: CASSSTQRRGYGYTF. CDR3 DNA sequence: TGTGCCAGCAGCTCTACACAGAGACGCGGGTATGGCTACACCTTC.

The chain employs TRBV30 and TRBJ1-2; perhaps TRBD1 as D (6 bases). In germline, CDR1 is GTSNPN, CDR2 SVGIG (reference sequence). The CDR3 spans 13 residues. The V and J ends lost 1 base and 8 bases respectively, with 14 bases between them. The CDR3 DNA reads TGTGCCTGGAGTGCAGACAGGCCTGAGGGCTACACCTTC. Translated, it gives CAWSADRPEGYTF.

The rearrangement links TRBV7-2 to TRBJ2-7; perhaps TRBD1 as D (7 bases). This CDR3 is 13 amino acids long. CDR1 is SGHTA and CDR2 is FQGNSA in the germline V gene. Trimming stripped 5 bases from V and 5 bases from J, with 13 bases between. The CDR3 here is CASSQAGGNEQYF. The DNA of the CDR3 is TGTGCCAGCAGCCAGGCAGGGGGGAACGAGCAGTACTTC.

The V and J genes are TRBV28 and TRBJ1-2; 7 bases match TRBD1. Germline V gene lookup returns CDR1 MDHEN and CDR2 SYDVKM. Losses at the gene ends were 5 bases for V and 5 bases for J; bases not matched to a gene: 8. This CDR3 comprises 14 residues. CDR3 DNA sequence: TGTGCCAGCAGTGGGACAGAAGTACTTTATGGCTACACCTTC. Protein sequence: CASSGTEVLYGYTF.

The rearrangement uses TRBV4-3 and TRBJ1-2; tentative D call: TRBD1 (6 bases). V shed 0 bases and J shed 4 bases, with 18 bases lying between them. Per the germline V gene, CDR1 is LGHNA and CDR2 is YSLEER. The CDR3 extends over 17 amino acids. CDR3 residues: CASSQDFGGGSFYGYTF. CDR3 DNA sequence: TGCGCCAGCAGCCAAGATTTCGGGGGGGGCTCTTTCTATGGCTACACCTTC.

The chain couples TRBV28 to TRBJ1-2; 9 bases fit TRBD1. In germline, CDR1 is MDHEN, CDR2 SYDVKM. The CDR3 has 13 amino acids. With 6 bases clipped from V and 8 bases from J, the junction kept 7 bases outside the gene matches. CDR3 protein: CASSEDRGRGYTF. CDR3 nucleotide sequence: TGTGCCAGCAGCGAGGACAGGGGAAGAGGCTACACCTTC.

The V call is TRBV11-2, the J call TRBJ2-5; D might be TRBD2 (6 bases). The V and J ends lost 5 bases and 0 bases respectively, with 7 bases between them. Germline lookup yields CDR1 SGHAT and CDR2 FQNNGV. The CDR3 extends over 13 amino acids. The DNA for the CDR3 is TGTGCCAGCAGCCGGGGGTACCAAGAGACCCAGTACTTC. Its translation: CASSRGYQETQYF.

The chain is built from TRBV3-1 (or the pseudogene TRBV3-2) and TRBJ1-2; D not resolved. V dropped 2 bases and J dropped 6 bases, with 10 bases sitting between them. The germline V gene encodes CDR1 LGHDT and CDR2 YNNKEL (reference sequence). This CDR3 has 13 amino acids. CDR3: CASSQRRYHGYTF. The CDR3 DNA sequence: TGTGCCAGCAGCCAACGCAGGTATCATGGCTACACCTTC.

The chain uses TRBV7-2 and TRBJ1-3; D is unclear. Germline loops: CDR1 SGHTA, CDR2 FQGNSA. This CDR3 spans 17 amino acids. The V gene lost 2 bases and the J gene lost 0 bases, with 14 bases spanning the gap. The CDR3 coding sequence is TGTGCCAGCAGCTTAATGGGCCGGCCGAGCTCTGGAAACACCATATATTTT. Amino acid sequence: CASSLMGRPSSGNTIYF.

This rearrangement joins TRBV28 to TRBJ2-7; D might be TRBD2 (6 bases). V gave up 5 bases and J gave up 5 bases, with 10 bases separating them. Germline V gene data show CDR1 as MDHEN and CDR2 as SYDVKM. The CDR3 consists of 12 residues. The CDR3 here is CASSPGLNEQYF. CDR3 in DNA: TGTGCCAGCAGTCCGGGACTGAACGAGCAGTACTTC.

The chain carries TRBV18 and TRBJ2-5; 9 nucleotides align to TRBD1. The CDR3 covers 16 residues. V gave up 2 bases and J gave up 2 bases; unmatched junction bases: 6. Germline-derived CDR1 and CDR2 are KGHSH and LQKENI. The CDR3 region has the DNA TGTGCCAGCTCACCAAGGGACAGGGTTTCTCAAGAGACCCAGTACTTC. This codes for CASSPRDRVSQETQYF. The variable domain in full, completed from reference TRBV18 and TRBJ2-5, reads NAGVMQNPRHLVRRRGQEARLRCSPMKGHSHVYWYRQLPEEGLKFMVYLQKENIIDESGMPKERFSAEFPKEGPSILRIQQVVRGDSAAYFCASSPRDRVSQETQYFGPGTRLLVL.

This chain joins TRBV10-3 and TRBJ1-5; TRBD1 is a possible D gene (6 bases). Germline V lookup: CDR1 ENHRY, CDR2 SYGVKD. V gave up 3 bases and J gave up 3 bases, with 15 bases separating them. The CDR3 is 16 amino acids. Here the CDR3 reads CAISDPGAPDNQPQHF. CDR3 nucleotide sequence: TGTGCCATCAGTGACCCAGGGGCTCCAGACAATCAGCCCCAGCATTTT.

This clone turned up a few times. The chain links TRBV6-1 to TRBJ1-6; possible D gene TRBD1, 5 bases. Germline assignment: CDR1 MNHNS and CDR2 SASEGT. Between the trimmed V and J ends, which lost 0 bases and 10 bases, there was a span of 13 bases. This CDR3 has 15 residues. The CDR3 nucleotides read TGTGCCAGCAGTGAAGCGATTGAAGGGGTGTCACCCCTCCACTTT. This translates into CASSEAIEGVSPLHF.

This clone was detected once. The V call is TRBV6-5, the J call TRBJ1-1, with 8 bases fitting TRBD1. The CDR3 has 15 amino acids. V lost 8 bases, J lost 1 base, and 9 bases stayed unmatched. Germline V gives CDR1 MNHEY, CDR2 SVGAGI. The CDR3: CASYLNRGGNTEAFF. CDR3 nucleotides: TGTGCCAGCTATCTGAACAGGGGGGGGAACACTGAAGCTTTCTTT.